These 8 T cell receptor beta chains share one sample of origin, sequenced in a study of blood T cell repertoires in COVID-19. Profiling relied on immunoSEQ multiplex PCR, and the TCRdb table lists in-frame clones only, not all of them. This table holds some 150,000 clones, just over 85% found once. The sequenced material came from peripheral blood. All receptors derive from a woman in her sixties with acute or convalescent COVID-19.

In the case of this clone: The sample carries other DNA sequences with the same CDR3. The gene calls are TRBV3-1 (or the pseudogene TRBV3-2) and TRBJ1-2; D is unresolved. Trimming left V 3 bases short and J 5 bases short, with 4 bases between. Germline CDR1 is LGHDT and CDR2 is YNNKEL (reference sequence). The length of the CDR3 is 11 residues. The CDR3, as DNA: TGTGCCAGCAGCCACGAGTATGGCTACACCTTC. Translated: CASSHEYGYTF.

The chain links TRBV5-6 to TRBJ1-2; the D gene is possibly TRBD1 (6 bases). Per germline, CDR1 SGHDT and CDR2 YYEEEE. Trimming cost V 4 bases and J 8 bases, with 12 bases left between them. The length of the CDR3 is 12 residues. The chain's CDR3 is CASSQDRRGYTF. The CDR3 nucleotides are TGTGCCAGCAGCCAAGACAGGAGAGGCTACACCTTC.

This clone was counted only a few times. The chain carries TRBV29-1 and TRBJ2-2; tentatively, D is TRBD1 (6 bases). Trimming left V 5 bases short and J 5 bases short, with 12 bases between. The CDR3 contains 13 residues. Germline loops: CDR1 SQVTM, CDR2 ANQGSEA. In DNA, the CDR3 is TGCAGCGTTCGTAAACAGGGAACCGGGGAGCTGTTTTTT. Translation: CSVRKQGTGELFF.

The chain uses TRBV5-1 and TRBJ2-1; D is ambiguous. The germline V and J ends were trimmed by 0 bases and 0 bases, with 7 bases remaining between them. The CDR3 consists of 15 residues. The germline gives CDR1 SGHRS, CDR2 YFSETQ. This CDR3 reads CASSLEPDSYNEQFF. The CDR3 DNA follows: TGCGCCAGCAGCTTGGAGCCTGACTCCTACAATGAGCAGTTCTTC.

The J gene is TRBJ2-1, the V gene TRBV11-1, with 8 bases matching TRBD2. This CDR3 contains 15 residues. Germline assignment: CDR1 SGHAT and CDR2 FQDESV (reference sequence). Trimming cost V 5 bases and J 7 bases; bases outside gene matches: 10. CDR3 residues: CASSRNSGDWNEQFF. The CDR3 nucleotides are TGTGCCAGCAGCCGCAATAGCGGGGATTGGAATGAGCAGTTCTTC.

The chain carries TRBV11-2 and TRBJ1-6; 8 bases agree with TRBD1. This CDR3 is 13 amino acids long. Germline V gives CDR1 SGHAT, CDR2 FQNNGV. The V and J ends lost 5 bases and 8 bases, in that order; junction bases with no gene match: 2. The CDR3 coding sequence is TGTGCCAGCAGCCAGGGGGCAGATTCACCCCTCCACTTT. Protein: CASSQGADSPLHF.

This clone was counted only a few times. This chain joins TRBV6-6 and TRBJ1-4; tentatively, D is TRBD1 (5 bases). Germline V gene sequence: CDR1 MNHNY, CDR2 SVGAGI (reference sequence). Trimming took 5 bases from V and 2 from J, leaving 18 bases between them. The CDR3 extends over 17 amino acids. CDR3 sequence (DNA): TGTGCCAGCAGTCGTGCGATGAATGGGGCCACTAATGAAAAACTGTTTTTT. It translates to CASSRAMNGATNEKLFF.

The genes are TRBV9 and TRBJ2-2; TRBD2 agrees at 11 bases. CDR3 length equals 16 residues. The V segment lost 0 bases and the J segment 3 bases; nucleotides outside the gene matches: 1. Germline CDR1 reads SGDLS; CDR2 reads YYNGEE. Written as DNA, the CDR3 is TGTGCCAGCAGCGTAGTAGCGGGGGGGTACACCGGGGAGCTGTTTTTT. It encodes CASSVVAGGYTGELFF.